The clone carrying this T cell receptor (beta chain) was observed at least ten times. What it recognizes is unknown. This sample is drawn from a study of blood T cells in healthy people across ages. Points from the study as a whole: PBMCs left unsorted prevented a conclusive naive versus antigen-experienced comparison. Strongly correlated with naive T cell percentage was TCR beta diversity. As age increased, TCR beta diversity per million T cells fell in a roughly linear fashion.

Losses at the gene ends were 5 bases for V and 3 bases for J; bases not matched to a gene: 21. The CDR3 is 21 amino acids. In germline, CDR1 is MNHEY, CDR2 SVGEGT. Alongside a J-beta primer mix, a sample-barcoded 5' primer served in a second PCR lasting roughly 7 to 12 cycles. TCRdb re-called the 5' RACE reads through MiXCR, storing one row per CDR3 protein. This sample has hundreds of thousands of distinct CDR3 sequences, with less than 35% found just once. The chain couples TRBV6-2 or TRBV6-3 to TRBJ2-3; 12 nucleotides align to TRBD2. The clonotype was recovered from a woman aged 80 or over in good health. The sample was blood. CDR3 residues: CASSQHPGLAGVSSLTDTQYF. The CDR3 DNA is TGTGCCAGCAGTCAACATCCGGGACTAGCGGGCGTGTCATCCCTTACAGATACGCAGTATTTT.